The present TCR beta chain was sequenced within a study of blood T cell repertoires in COVID-19. In the original analysis: Amplification of reference gene primers provided the estimated nucleated cell counts. Assay: immunoSEQ multiplex PCR; the TCRdb copy retains only in-frame clones and omits some. V, J and clone size were drawn from that table, and D and trimming were deduced from the DNA. The data show some 260,000 clones, around 89% seen once. Per the germline V gene, CDR1 is SNHLY and CDR2 is FYNNEI. Trimming pared 6 bases from V and 5 bases from J, leaving 10 bases between. There are 12 residues in the CDR3.

This TCR was sampled from a middle-aged woman who had recovered from COVID-19. The sample consisted of peripheral blood. V and J are TRBV2 and TRBJ1-2; D not resolved. CDR3 sequence: CASRTHGYGYTF. The DNA for the CDR3 is TGTGCCAGCAGGACGCACGGGTATGGCTACACCTTC.